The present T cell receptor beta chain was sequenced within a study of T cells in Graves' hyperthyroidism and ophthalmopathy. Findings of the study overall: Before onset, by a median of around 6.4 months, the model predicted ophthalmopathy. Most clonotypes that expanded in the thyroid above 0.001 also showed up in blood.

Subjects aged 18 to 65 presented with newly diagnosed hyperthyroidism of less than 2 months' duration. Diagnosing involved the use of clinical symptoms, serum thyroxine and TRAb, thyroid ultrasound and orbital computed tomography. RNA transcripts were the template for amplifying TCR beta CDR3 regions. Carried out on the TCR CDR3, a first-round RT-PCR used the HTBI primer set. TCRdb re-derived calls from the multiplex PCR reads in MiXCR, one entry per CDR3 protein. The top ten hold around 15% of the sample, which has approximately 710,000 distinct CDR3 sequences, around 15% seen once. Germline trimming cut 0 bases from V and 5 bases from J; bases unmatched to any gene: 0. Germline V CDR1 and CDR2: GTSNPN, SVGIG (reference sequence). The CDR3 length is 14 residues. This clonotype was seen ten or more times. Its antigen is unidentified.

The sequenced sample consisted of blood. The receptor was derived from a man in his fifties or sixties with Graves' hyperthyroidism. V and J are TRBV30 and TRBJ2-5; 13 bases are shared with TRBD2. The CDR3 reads CAWSVLAGGETQYF. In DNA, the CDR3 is TGTGCCTGGAGTGTACTAGCGGGAGGGGAGACCCAGTACTTC. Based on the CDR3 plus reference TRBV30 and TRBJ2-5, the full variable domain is SQTIHQWPATLVQPVGSPLSLECTVEGTSNPNLYWYRQAAGRGLQLLFYSVGIGQISSEVPQNLSASRPQDRQFILSSKKLLLSDSGFYLCAWSVLAGGETQYFGPGTRLLVL.